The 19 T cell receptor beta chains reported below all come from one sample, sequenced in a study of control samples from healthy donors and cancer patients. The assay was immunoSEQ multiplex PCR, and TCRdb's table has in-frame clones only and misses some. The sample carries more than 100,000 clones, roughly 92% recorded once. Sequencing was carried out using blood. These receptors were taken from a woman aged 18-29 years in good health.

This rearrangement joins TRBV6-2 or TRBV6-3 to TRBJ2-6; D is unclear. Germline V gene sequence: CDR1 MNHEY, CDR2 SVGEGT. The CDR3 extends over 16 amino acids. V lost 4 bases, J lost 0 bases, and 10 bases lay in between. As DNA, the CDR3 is TGTGCCAGCAGTTTGATACGCCCCTCTGGGGCCAACGTCCTGACTTTC. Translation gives CASSLIRPSGANVLTF.

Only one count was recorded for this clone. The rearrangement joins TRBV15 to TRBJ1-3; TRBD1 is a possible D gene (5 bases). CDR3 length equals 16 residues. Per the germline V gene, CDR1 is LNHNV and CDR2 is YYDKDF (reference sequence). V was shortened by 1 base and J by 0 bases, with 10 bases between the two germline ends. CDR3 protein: CATSRVGGNSGNTIYF. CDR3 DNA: TGTGCCACCAGCAGAGTGGGGGGAAACTCTGGAAACACCATATATTTT.

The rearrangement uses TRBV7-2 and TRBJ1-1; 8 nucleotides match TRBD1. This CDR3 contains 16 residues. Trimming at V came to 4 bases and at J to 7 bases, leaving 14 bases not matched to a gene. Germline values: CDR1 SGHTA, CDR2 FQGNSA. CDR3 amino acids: CASSSQGARPKIEAFF. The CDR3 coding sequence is TGTGCCAGCAGCTCGCAGGGGGCAAGACCGAAAATTGAAGCTTTCTTT. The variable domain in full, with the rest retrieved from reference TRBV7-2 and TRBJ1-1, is GAGVSQSPSNKVTEKGKDVELRCDPISGHTALYWYRQSLGQGLEFLIYFQGNSAPDKSGLPSDRFSAERTGGSVSTLTIQRTQQEDSAVYLCASSSQGARPKIEAFFGQGTRLTVV.

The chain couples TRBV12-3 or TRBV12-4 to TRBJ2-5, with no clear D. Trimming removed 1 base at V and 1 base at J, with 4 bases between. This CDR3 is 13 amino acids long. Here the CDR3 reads CASSLGAQETQYF. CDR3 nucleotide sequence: TGTGCCAGCAGTTTAGGGGCCCAAGAGACCCAGTACTTC.

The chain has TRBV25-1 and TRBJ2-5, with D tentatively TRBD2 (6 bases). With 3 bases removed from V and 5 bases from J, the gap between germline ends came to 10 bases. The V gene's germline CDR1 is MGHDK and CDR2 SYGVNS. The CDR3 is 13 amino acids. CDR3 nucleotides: TGTGCCAGCAGTGAGGCGGGACGGGAGACCCAGTACTTC. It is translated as CASSEAGRETQYF.

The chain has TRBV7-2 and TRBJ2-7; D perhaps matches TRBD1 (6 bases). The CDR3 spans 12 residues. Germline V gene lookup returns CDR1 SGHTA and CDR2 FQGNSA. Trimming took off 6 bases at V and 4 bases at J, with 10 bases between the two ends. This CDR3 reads CASRNQGYEQYF. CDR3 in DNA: TGTGCCAGCAGAAATCAGGGGTACGAGCAGTACTTC.

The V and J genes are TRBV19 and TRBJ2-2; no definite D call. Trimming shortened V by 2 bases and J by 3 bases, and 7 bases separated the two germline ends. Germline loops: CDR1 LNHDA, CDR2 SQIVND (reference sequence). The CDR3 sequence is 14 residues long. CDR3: CASSIWPDTGELFF. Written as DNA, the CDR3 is TGTGCCAGTAGTATATGGCCGGACACCGGGGAGCTGTTTTTT.

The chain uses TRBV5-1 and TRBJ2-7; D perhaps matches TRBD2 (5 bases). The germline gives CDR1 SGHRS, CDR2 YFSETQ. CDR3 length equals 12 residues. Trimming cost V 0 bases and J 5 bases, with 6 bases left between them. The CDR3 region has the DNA TGCGCCAGCAGCTTGGACGGGAACGAGCAGTACTTC. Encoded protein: CASSLDGNEQYF.

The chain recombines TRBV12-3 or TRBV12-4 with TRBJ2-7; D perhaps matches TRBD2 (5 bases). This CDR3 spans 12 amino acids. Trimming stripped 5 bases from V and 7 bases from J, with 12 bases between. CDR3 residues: CASSISPGEQYF. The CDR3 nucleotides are TGTGCCAGCAGTATTTCTCCGGGGGAGCAGTACTTC.

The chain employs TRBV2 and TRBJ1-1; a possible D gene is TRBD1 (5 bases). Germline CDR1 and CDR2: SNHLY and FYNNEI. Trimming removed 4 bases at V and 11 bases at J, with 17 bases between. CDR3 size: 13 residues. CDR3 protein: CASSVGQALGAFF. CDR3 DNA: TGTGCCAGCAGTGTGGGGCAGGCCTTGGGGGCTTTCTTT.

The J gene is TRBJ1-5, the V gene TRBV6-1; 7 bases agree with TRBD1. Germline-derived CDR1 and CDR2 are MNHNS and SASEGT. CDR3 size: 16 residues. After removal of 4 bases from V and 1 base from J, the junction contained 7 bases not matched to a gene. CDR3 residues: CASSAILTGSNQPQHF. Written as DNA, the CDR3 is TGTGCCAGCAGTGCGATCTTGACAGGGAGCAATCAGCCCCAGCATTTT.

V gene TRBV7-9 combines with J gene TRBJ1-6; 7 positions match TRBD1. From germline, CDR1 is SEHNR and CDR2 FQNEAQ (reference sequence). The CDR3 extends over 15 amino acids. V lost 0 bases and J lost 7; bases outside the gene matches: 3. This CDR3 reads CASSLADRANSPLHF. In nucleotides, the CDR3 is TGTGCCAGCAGCTTAGCAGACAGGGCGAATTCACCCCTCCACTTT.

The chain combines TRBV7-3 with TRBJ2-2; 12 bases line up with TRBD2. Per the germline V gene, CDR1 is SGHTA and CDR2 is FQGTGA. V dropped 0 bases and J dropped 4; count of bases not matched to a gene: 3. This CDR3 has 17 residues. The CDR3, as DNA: TGTGCCAGCAGCTTAACAGCGACTAGCGGGGGCACCGGGGAGCTGTTTTTT. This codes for CASSLTATSGGTGELFF.

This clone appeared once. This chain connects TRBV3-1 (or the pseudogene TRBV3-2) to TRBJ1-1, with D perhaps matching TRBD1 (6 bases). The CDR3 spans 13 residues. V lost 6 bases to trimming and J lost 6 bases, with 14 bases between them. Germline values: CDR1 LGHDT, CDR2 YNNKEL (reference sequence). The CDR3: CASSTGPRAEAFF. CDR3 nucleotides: TGTGCCAGCAGTACAGGGCCCCGGGCTGAAGCTTTCTTT.

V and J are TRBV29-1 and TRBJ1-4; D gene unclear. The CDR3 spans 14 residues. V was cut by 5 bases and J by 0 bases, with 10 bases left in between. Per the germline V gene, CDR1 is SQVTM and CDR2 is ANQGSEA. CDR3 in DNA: TGCAGCGTTTTAGTCGGGGCAACTAATGAAAAACTGTTTTTT. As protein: CSVLVGATNEKLFF.

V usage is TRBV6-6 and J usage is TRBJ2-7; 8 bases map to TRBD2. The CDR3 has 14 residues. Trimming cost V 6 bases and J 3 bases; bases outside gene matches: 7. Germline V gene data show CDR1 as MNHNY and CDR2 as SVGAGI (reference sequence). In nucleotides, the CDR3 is TGTGCCAGCAGAGCCGGGACTAGTGGCTACGAGCAGTACTTC. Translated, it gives CASRAGTSGYEQYF.

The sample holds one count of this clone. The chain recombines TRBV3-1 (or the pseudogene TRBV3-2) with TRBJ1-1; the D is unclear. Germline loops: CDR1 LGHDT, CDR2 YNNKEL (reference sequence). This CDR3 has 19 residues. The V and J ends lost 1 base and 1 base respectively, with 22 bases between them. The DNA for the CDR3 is TGTGCCAGCAGCCAAGCTGCTTGTGGTCCTTATTTTAGGAACACTGAAGCTTTCTTT. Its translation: CASSQAACGPYFRNTEAFF.

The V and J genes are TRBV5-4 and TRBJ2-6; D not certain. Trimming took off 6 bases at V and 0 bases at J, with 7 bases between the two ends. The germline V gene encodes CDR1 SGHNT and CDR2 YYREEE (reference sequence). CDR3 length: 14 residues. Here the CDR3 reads CASTRDSGANVLTF. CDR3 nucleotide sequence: TGTGCCAGCACCCGAGACTCTGGGGCCAACGTCCTGACTTTC. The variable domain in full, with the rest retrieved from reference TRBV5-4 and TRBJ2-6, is ETGVTQSPTHLIKTRGQQVTLRCSSQSGHNTVSWYQQALGQGPQFIFQYYREEENGRGNFPPRFSGLQFPNYSSELNVNALELDDSALYLCASTRDSGANVLTFGAGSRLTVL.

CDR3: CASSFAGKNTEAFF. CDR3 nucleotide sequence: TGCGCCAGCAGCTTTGCGGGGAAGAACACTGAAGCTTTCTTT. This sequence joins TRBV5-1 and TRBJ1-1, with D uncertain. Trimming took 2 bases from V and 1 from J, leaving 9 bases between them. Germline V CDR1 and CDR2: SGHRS, YFSETQ. The CDR3 runs 14 residues. Complete variable domain (other parts from reference TRBV5-1 and TRBJ1-1): KAGVTQTPRYLIKTRGQQVTLSCSPISGHRSVSWYQQTPGQGLQFLFEYFSETQRNKGNFPGRFSGRQFSNSRSEMNVSTLELGDSALYLCASSFAGKNTEAFFGQGTRLTVV.